Listed below are T cell receptor beta chains from one sample, sequenced in a study of response to subunit inactivated influenza vaccine. MiXCR was run by TCRdb on the RT-PCR reads, yielding one entry per CDR3 protein. This table has about 170,000 distinct CDR3 sequences, around 10% appearing once. Sequenced material: CD8+ T cells sorted from PBMCs, taken less than 30 months after vaccination. Receptors were obtained from a man between 50 and 75 years old who received an inactivated influenza vaccine. The CDR3 runs from the conserved cysteine through the conserved F or W. The order of the fields is D gene, clone size, V gene, J gene, CDR3 DNA, CDR3 protein. The D gene is left open where the match is weak. Clone size, where shown, is once, few, many, or a class for clones that have expanded.

d_gene: -; abundance: -; v_gene: TRBV12-3/TRBV12-4; j_gene: TRBJ1-5; CDR3nt: TGTGCCAGCGAGAGAGGGGAAGCCAATCAGCCCCAGCATTTT; CDR3aa: CASERGEANQPQHF
d_gene: -; abundance: -; v_gene: TRBV4-3; j_gene: TRBJ2-1; CDR3nt: TGCGCCAGCAGCCAAGATGGGGGCTCCTACAATGAGCAGTTCTTC; CDR3aa: CASSQDGGSYNEQFF
d_gene: -; abundance: few; v_gene: TRBV7-9; j_gene: TRBJ2-7; CDR3nt: TGTGCCAGCAGCTTAGATCCGGGTTGGGAGCAGTACTTC; CDR3aa: CASSLDPGWEQYF
d_gene: TRBD1; abundance: few; v_gene: TRBV4-2; j_gene: TRBJ2-7; CDR3nt: TGTGCCAGCAGCCAAGGCGAGACAGGGGGATACGAGCAGTACTTC; CDR3aa: CASSQGETGGYEQYF
d_gene: -; abundance: -; v_gene: TRBV6-5; j_gene: TRBJ2-3; CDR3nt: TGTGCCAGCAGTTCGGACGCGAGATGGTATTTT; CDR3aa: CASSSDARWYF
d_gene: TRBD1; abundance: many; v_gene: TRBV20-1; j_gene: TRBJ1-4; CDR3nt: TGCAGTGCCAGAGAGGACAGGGGGTATAGTGAAAAACTGTTTTTT; CDR3aa: CSAREDRGYSEKLFF
d_gene: -; abundance: -; v_gene: TRBV4-1; j_gene: TRBJ2-1; CDR3nt: TGCGCCAGCAGCCTGCAGTGGGACACGCCCTACAATGAGCAGTTCTTC; CDR3aa: CASSLQWDTPYNEQFF
d_gene: -; abundance: -; v_gene: TRBV7-9; j_gene: TRBJ2-7; CDR3nt: TGTGCCAGCAGCATAGGGCCTTACGAGCAGTACTTC; CDR3aa: CASSIGPYEQYF
d_gene: -; abundance: -; v_gene: TRBV7-8; j_gene: TRBJ2-7; CDR3nt: TGTGCCAGCAGCTTACTTCTAGCTGAGTATGGCTACGAGCAGTACTTC; CDR3aa: CASSLLLAEYGYEQYF
d_gene: TRBD2; abundance: many; v_gene: TRBV28; j_gene: TRBJ2-7; CDR3nt: TGTGCCAGCAGTTTAGGGTCGGGGGGGTACGAGCAGTACTTC; CDR3aa: CASSLGSGGYEQYF
d_gene: TRBD2; abundance: many; v_gene: TRBV18; j_gene: TRBJ2-5; CDR3nt: TGTGCCAGCTCACCGTATAGCGGGGGCCTCCAAGAGACCCAGTACTTC; CDR3aa: CASSPYSGGLQETQYF
d_gene: TRBD1; abundance: -; v_gene: TRBV20-1; j_gene: TRBJ2-1; CDR3nt: TGCAGTGCTCCTCGGGACAGCCACTACAATGAGCAGTTCTTC; CDR3aa: CSAPRDSHYNEQFF
d_gene: TRBD1; abundance: -; v_gene: TRBV20-1; j_gene: TRBJ1-2; CDR3nt: TGCAGTGCTAGCCCCCGGGACAGGTTCTATGGCTACACCTTC; CDR3aa: CSASPRDRFYGYTF
d_gene: -; abundance: -; v_gene: TRBV28; j_gene: TRBJ2-7; CDR3nt: TGTGCCAGCAGTCACCCTCCCTACGAGCAGTACTTC; CDR3aa: CASSHPPYEQYF
d_gene: TRBD1; abundance: few; v_gene: TRBV4-3; j_gene: TRBJ2-3; CDR3nt: TGCGCCAGCAGCCAAGATGAGACAGGGGTGTCAGATACGCAGTATTTT; CDR3aa: CASSQDETGVSDTQYF
d_gene: -; abundance: many; v_gene: TRBV7-2; j_gene: TRBJ2-1; CDR3nt: TGTGCCAGCAGCTTAGAGGGGGACTCGGGTCGCAATGAGCAGTTCTTC; CDR3aa: CASSLEGDSGRNEQFF